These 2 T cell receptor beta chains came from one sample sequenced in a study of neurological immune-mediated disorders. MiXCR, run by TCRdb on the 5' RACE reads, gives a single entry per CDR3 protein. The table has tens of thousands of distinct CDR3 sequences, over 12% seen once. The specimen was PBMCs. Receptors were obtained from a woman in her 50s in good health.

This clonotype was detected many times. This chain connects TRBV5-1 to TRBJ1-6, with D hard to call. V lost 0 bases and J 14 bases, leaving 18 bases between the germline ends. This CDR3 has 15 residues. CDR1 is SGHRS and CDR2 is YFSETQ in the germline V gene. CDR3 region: CASSLAPGPEKALHF. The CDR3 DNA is TGCGCCAGCAGCTTGGCCCCCGGACCGGAGAAGGCCCTCCACTTT.

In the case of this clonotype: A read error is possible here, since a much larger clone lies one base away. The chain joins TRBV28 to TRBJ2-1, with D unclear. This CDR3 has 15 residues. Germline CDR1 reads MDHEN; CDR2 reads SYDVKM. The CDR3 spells CASSSTRSGINDQFF. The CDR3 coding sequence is TGTGCCAGCAGTTCGACTCGGTCGGGCATCAATGATCAGTTCTTC.